Presented here are 5 T cell receptor beta chains from one specimen sequenced in a study of T cell responses to AZD1222 COVID-19 vaccine. The repertoire was sequenced with immunoSEQ multiplex PCR; TCRdb's copy has only in-frame clones and lacks some. The sample carries about 120,000 clones, 88% recorded once. Sequences were derived from peripheral blood, sampled on day 0 of AZD1222 vaccination. Receptors were obtained from an adult in good health.

This clone was seen once. This sequence joins TRBV6-5 and TRBJ1-5; D is unresolved. Trimming pared 0 bases from V and 4 bases from J, leaving 10 bases between. Germline CDR1 reads MNHEY; CDR2 reads SVGAGI. This CDR3 contains 15 residues. This CDR3 reads CASSYSWRTNQPQHF. CDR3 nucleotides: TGTGCCAGCAGTTACTCGTGGCGGACGAATCAGCCCCAGCATTTT.

The V call is TRBV4-1, the J call TRBJ1-5, with TRBD1 identical over 7 bases. Germline V gene data show CDR1 as MGHRA and CDR2 as YSYEKL. J gave up 8 bases and V 2 bases, and 12 bases lay outside the gene matches. The CDR3 sequence is 16 residues long. The CDR3 DNA reads TGCGCCAGCAGCCAAACTCCGACAGGGCCTATGGAGCCCCAGCATTTT. It yields the protein CASSQTPTGPMEPQHF.

A note on this clone: Other DNA sequences from this sample encode an identical CDR3 as well. The chain joins TRBV30 to TRBJ1-5; possibly TRBD1 for D (5 bases). CDR3 length: 13 amino acids. Trimming removed 2 bases from V and 2 bases from J, with 7 bases in between. Germline V gene data show CDR1 as GTSNPN and CDR2 as SVGIG (reference sequence). The CDR3 sequence is CAWSSGGNQPQHF. CDR3 nucleotides: TGTGCCTGGAGTTCGGGGGGCAATCAGCCCCAGCATTTT.

The chain has TRBV5-1 and TRBJ1-1; 8 nucleotides line up with TRBD1. Germline values: CDR1 SGHRS, CDR2 YFSETQ. CDR3 length: 13 residues. The J segment lost 0 bases and the V segment lost 5 bases, leaving 0 bases of the junction unmatched. Here the CDR3 reads CASRTGVNTEAFF. DNA for the CDR3: TGCGCCAGCAGGACAGGGGTGAACACTGAAGCTTTCTTT.

This clone was observed a handful of times. The V call is TRBV7-2, the J call TRBJ2-7, with TRBD1 matching 7 bases. This CDR3 spans 13 amino acids. Germline V gene sequence: CDR1 SGHTA, CDR2 FQGNSA. V lost 3 bases, J lost 6 bases, and 5 bases stayed unmatched. The CDR3 DNA follows: TGTGCCAGCAGCTTGGGACAGATGTTCGAGCAGTACTTC. Its protein product is CASSLGQMFEQYF.